Listed below are T cell receptor beta chains from one sample, sequenced in a study of blood T cell repertoires in COVID-19. TCRdb keeps only in-frame clones here, not all; method: immunoSEQ multiplex PCR. Among roughly 97,000 clones listed, approximately 90% were seen once. Sequenced material: peripheral blood. The source of these receptors is a man aged 55 to 69 with acute or convalescent COVID-19. Each CDR3 is given with its conserved first and last residue. D genes are given only for firm matches. Part of the rows lack a size; the others show once, few, many or a class for expanded clones.

CDR3 protein | CDR3 DNA | V gene | D gene | J gene | clone size
CASSLAGPSYTEAFF | TGTGCCAGCAGCTTAGCGGGGCCCTCCTACACTGAAGCTTTCTTT | TRBV7-8 | NA | TRBJ1-1 | once
CASRARRLNTEAFF | TGTGCCAGTAGAGCCCGGAGGCTGAACACTGAAGCTTTCTTT | TRBV19 | NA | TRBJ1-1 | NA
CAWTQGVSEAFF | TGTGCCTGGACCCAGGGGGTGTCTGAAGCTTTCTTT | TRBV30 | TRBD1 | TRBJ1-1 | NA
CASSQAWGRETQYF | TGTGCCAGCAGCCAAGCGTGGGGCAGGGAGACCCAGTACTTC | TRBV14 | NA | TRBJ2-5 | NA
CASRETGANTEAFF | TGTGCCAGCAGAGAGACAGGGGCGAACACTGAAGCTTTCTTT | TRBV2 | TRBD1 | TRBJ1-1 | NA
CASSTVLPREQYF | TGTGCCAGCAGCACTGTCCTGCCGCGAGAGCAGTACTTC | TRBV7-9 | NA | TRBJ2-7 | NA
CASSLGVDRGTSPLHF | TGTGCCAGCAGCTTAGGGGTCGACAGGGGCACTTCACCCCTCCACTTT | TRBV7-9 | TRBD1 | TRBJ1-6 | NA
CASSLEGTEAFF | TGTGCCAGCAGTTTGGAGGGGACTGAAGCTTTCTTT | TRBV12-3/TRBV12-4 | NA | TRBJ1-1 | NA
CAISSRGVDGYTF | TGTGCCATCAGTTCCAGGGGAGTCGATGGCTACACCTTC | TRBV10-3 | NA | TRBJ1-2 | NA
CSVRSGRASTDTQYF | TGCAGCGTTAGGTCAGGGAGGGCTAGTACAGATACGCAGTATTTT | TRBV29-1 | TRBD2 | TRBJ2-3 | NA
CASSLASLRQSGVYGYTF | TGTGCCAGCAGCTTAGCCTCCCTCCGACAGTCAGGCGTCTATGGCTACACCTTC | TRBV7-8 | NA | TRBJ1-2 | NA
CASSLRSRQGKKFETQYF | TGTGCCAGCAGCTTAAGGAGTCGTCAGGGCAAGAAATTCGAGACCCAGTACTTC | TRBV7-6 | NA | TRBJ2-5 | NA
CASRLRQGARQPQHF | TGTGCCAGCCGTTTACGTCAGGGGGCACGGCAGCCCCAGCATTTT | TRBV6-5 | TRBD1 | TRBJ1-5 | NA
CASSLLAGGQETQYF | TGTGCCAGCAGCTTGTTAGCGGGGGGCCAAGAGACCCAGTACTTC | TRBV5-4 | TRBD2 | TRBJ2-5 | NA
CASSHRGTGVTEAFF | TGTGCCAGCAGTCACAGAGGGACAGGGGTCACTGAAGCTTTCTTT | TRBV6-6 | TRBD1 | TRBJ1-1 | NA
CASSTGTGAPADGYTF | TGTGCCAGTAGTACGGGGACAGGGGCCCCCGCGGATGGCTACACCTTC | TRBV19 | TRBD1 | TRBJ1-2 | NA
CAWSRGTGTGVGYTF | TGTGCCTGGAGTAGGGGAACCGGGACAGGGGTTGGCTACACCTTC | TRBV30 | TRBD1 | TRBJ1-2 | NA
CASSPLGTGQGPQHF | TGTGCCAGCAGCCCCTTGGGGACAGGGCAGGGGCCCCAGCATTTT | TRBV7-2 | TRBD1 | TRBJ1-5 | NA
CATNMIMPAFF | TGTGCCACCAACATGATTATGCCAGCTTTCTTT | TRBV24-1 | NA | TRBJ1-1 | NA
CASSQDGGVETQYF | TGCGCCAGCAGCCAAGATGGAGGGGTAGAGACCCAGTACTTC | TRBV4-1 | NA | TRBJ2-5 | NA
CASSRERGEQFF | TGTGCCAGCAGCCGGGAGCGGGGAGAGCAGTTCTTC | TRBV12-3/TRBV12-4 | TRBD2 | TRBJ2-1 | NA
CASSEVTGHGYTF | TGTGCCAGCAGCGAGGTGACAGGGCATGGCTACACCTTC | TRBV9 | TRBD1 | TRBJ1-2 | NA
CSVEDKAGGFTDTQYF | TGCAGCGTTGAAGATAAAGCGGGGGGCTTCACAGATACGCAGTATTTT | TRBV29-1 | TRBD2 | TRBJ2-3 | NA
CASTSGGFTEAFF | TGTGCCAGCACGTCGGGGGGGTTCACTGAAGCTTTCTTT | TRBV2 | NA | TRBJ1-1 | NA
CASSVGSLETQYF | TGTGCCAGCAGCGTAGGCAGTCTGGAGACCCAGTACTTC | TRBV9 | NA | TRBJ2-5 | NA
CASSSGTSGGAIGANVLTF | TGCGCCAGCAGCTCCGGGACTAGCGGGGGGGCAATCGGGGCCAACGTCCTGACTTTC | TRBV5-1 | TRBD2 | TRBJ2-6 | NA
CASSQGDRDHRPQHF | TGCGCCAGCAGCCAGGGAGACAGGGACCACCGGCCCCAGCATTTT | TRBV4-1 | TRBD1 | TRBJ1-5 | NA
CASSEERRSYSNQPQHF | TGTGCCAGTAGTGAAGAAAGGAGATCTTATAGCAATCAGCCCCAGCATTTT | TRBV19 | NA | TRBJ1-5 | NA
CASSLLGGSGLGTEAFF | TGCGCCAGCAGCCTCCTAGGCGGTTCAGGGCTAGGGACTGAAGCTTTCTTT | TRBV5-1 | NA | TRBJ1-1 | NA
CASSVAGGYDGYTF | TGTGCCAGCAGCGTTGCGGGGGGGTACGATGGCTACACCTTC | TRBV11-2 | NA | TRBJ1-2 | NA
CASSNRLAGNTDTQYF | TGTGCCAGCAGCAACCGACTAGCGGGGAATACAGATACGCAGTATTTT | TRBV7-6 | TRBD2 | TRBJ2-3 | NA
CASSEKVAGEYNEQFF | TGTGCCAGCAGTGAAAAGGTAGCGGGGGAATACAATGAGCAGTTCTTC | TRBV6-1 | TRBD2 | TRBJ2-1 | NA
CASSQGTGNTEAFF | TGTGCCAGCAGTCAGGGGACAGGGAACACTGAAGCTTTCTTT | TRBV3-1/TRBV3-2 | TRBD1 | TRBJ1-1 | NA
CASSPGGEQFF | TGTGCCAGCAGCCCCGGGGGTGAGCAGTTCTTC | TRBV12-3/TRBV12-4 | NA | TRBJ2-1 | NA
CASSHGTGKLGYTF | TGTGCCAGCAGCCACGGGACAGGGAAATTGGGCTACACCTTC | TRBV3-1/TRBV3-2 | TRBD1 | TRBJ1-2 | once
CASHRDRNTEAFF | TGTGCCAGTCACAGGGACCGGAACACTGAAGCTTTCTTT | TRBV19 | NA | TRBJ1-1 | NA
CASSLGGRNNEKLFF | TGCGCCAGCAGCTTGGGGGGGCGGAATAATGAAAAACTGTTTTTT | TRBV5-1 | NA | TRBJ1-4 | NA
CASSLGQGFVGYTF | TGTGCCAGCAGCTTGGGACAGGGATTTGTTGGCTACACCTTC | TRBV5-6 | TRBD1 | TRBJ1-2 | few
CASSSYRGQNEKLFF | TGTGCCAGCAGTTCTTACAGGGGCCAAAATGAAAAACTGTTTTTT | TRBV6-5 | TRBD1 | TRBJ1-4 | NA
CASREGTGKAFF | TGTGCCAGCAGGGAAGGGACAGGGAAGGCTTTCTTT | TRBV6-1 | TRBD1 | TRBJ1-1 | NA
CASSIVAGGSLNQPQHF | TGTGCCAGTAGTATTGTGGCGGGAGGAAGTCTCAATCAGCCCCAGCATTTT | TRBV19 | NA | TRBJ1-5 | NA
CASSLRGFLTGELFF | TGTGCCAGCAGCTTGCGAGGCTTTCTCACCGGGGAGCTGTTTTTT | TRBV5-6 | NA | TRBJ2-2 | NA
CASRSTGSYEAFF | TGTGCCAGCAGATCAACGGGGAGTTATGAAGCTTTCTTT | TRBV2 | NA | TRBJ1-1 | NA
CSVDSAGLNTEAFF | TGCAGCGTTGATAGTGCGGGGTTGAACACTGAAGCTTTCTTT | TRBV29-1 | NA | TRBJ1-1 | NA
CASSLDRVRRELFF | TGTGCCAGCAGCCTGGACAGAGTTCGGCGGGAGCTGTTTTTT | TRBV3-1/TRBV3-2 | NA | TRBJ2-2 | once
CASSQARGGYTF | TGTGCCAGCAGCCAAGCAAGGGGCGGCTACACCTTC | TRBV3-1/TRBV3-2 | NA | TRBJ1-2 | NA
CASSPPSGGAGNEQFF | TGTGCCAGCTCACCACCTAGCGGGGGGGCAGGGAATGAGCAGTTCTTC | TRBV18 | TRBD2 | TRBJ2-1 | NA
CASSLPASGGQETQYF | TGTGCCAGCAGCCTACCTGCCAGCGGGGGCCAAGAGACCCAGTACTTC | TRBV3-1/TRBV3-2 | TRBD2 | TRBJ2-5 | NA
CASSQGGVAGELFF | TGTGCCAGCAGCCAAGGGGGGGTAGCCGGGGAGCTGTTTTTT | TRBV3-1/TRBV3-2 | NA | TRBJ2-2 | NA
CASSQPEDHYGYTF | TGTGCCAGCAGCCAACCGGAGGATCACTATGGCTACACCTTC | TRBV3-1/TRBV3-2 | NA | TRBJ1-2 | NA
CASSLAQQAPIYGYTF | TGCGCCAGCAGCTTGGCACAGCAGGCCCCCATATATGGCTACACCTTC | TRBV5-1 | NA | TRBJ1-2 | once
CANSHRISPTEAFF | TGTGCCAACTCACACAGGATCTCCCCCACTGAAGCTTTCTTT | TRBV27 | NA | TRBJ1-1 | NA
CASSLSGIGNTIYF | TGTGCCAGCAGCTTATCGGGGATCGGAAACACCATATATTTT | TRBV5-6 | NA | TRBJ1-3 | few
CASSPRGYGELFF | TGCGCCAGCAGCCCGCGGGGTTACGGGGAGCTGTTTTTT | TRBV4-1 | NA | TRBJ2-2 | few
CASSPRDRDYGYTF | TGCGCCAGCAGCCCCAGGGACAGGGATTATGGCTACACCTTC | TRBV5-1 | TRBD1 | TRBJ1-2 | NA
CASSPGLGRDTEAFF | TGTGCCAGCTCACCAGGGTTGGGGAGGGACACTGAAGCTTTCTTT | TRBV18 | NA | TRBJ1-1 | NA
CASSPVGGLGSPLHF | TGTGCCAGCTCCCCGGTGGGGGGGTTAGGTTCACCCCTCCACTTT | TRBV18 | NA | TRBJ1-6 | NA